These T cell receptor beta chains were read from a single sample in a study of blood T cell repertoires in COVID-19. Assay: immunoSEQ multiplex PCR; the TCRdb copy retains only in-frame clones and omits some. The table has some 60,000 clones, about 91% seen once. The source material was peripheral blood. These receptors were taken from a man aged 60-69 years with acute or convalescent COVID-19. Both conserved end residues are part of each CDR3. The D gene is left open where the match is weak.

cdr3_aa	d_call	j_call	cdr3_length	v_call
CASNSFTQPQHF	NA	TRBJ1-5	12	TRBV12-3/TRBV12-4
CAISEKSFSTDTQYF	NA	TRBJ2-3	15	TRBV10-3
CASSYGLAVNTDTQYF	TRBD2	TRBJ2-3	16	TRBV6-5
CASSLGPTTGPEETQYF	TRBD1	TRBJ2-5	17	TRBV5-1
CASSADGTSGSIETQYF	TRBD2	TRBJ2-5	17	TRBV9
CASSLEAGVTEAFF	NA	TRBJ1-1	14	TRBV11-3
CASSLGSGTGAAGYTF	TRBD1	TRBJ1-2	16	TRBV5-1
CATSATGNTEAFF	NA	TRBJ1-1	13	TRBV15
CASSNPQGRGTEAFF	NA	TRBJ1-1	15	TRBV6-5
CASTDLAGGGQPQHF	TRBD1	TRBJ1-5	15	TRBV28
CASSLGGRNEQFF	NA	TRBJ2-1	13	TRBV12-3/TRBV12-4
CASSSSGATNEKLFF	NA	TRBJ1-4	15	TRBV19
CASSKENYLPVETQYF	NA	TRBJ2-5	16	TRBV21-1
CASSYLNARREGGYTF	NA	TRBJ1-2	16	TRBV6-2/TRBV6-3
CASRGGTGDGYTF	TRBD1	TRBJ1-2	13	TRBV6-5
CASSVDGAGYTDTQYF	NA	TRBJ2-3	16	TRBV9
CASSETVSLTEAFF	NA	TRBJ1-1	14	TRBV7-3
CASNRGQGGNQPQHF	TRBD1	TRBJ1-5	15	TRBV19
CAWSVGDRSRDNEQFF	TRBD1	TRBJ2-1	16	TRBV30
CASSPKREWGTEAFF	NA	TRBJ1-1	15	TRBV27
CAISPPGGLGNEQFF	TRBD1	TRBJ2-1	15	TRBV10-3
CASSRRLAGGVNEQFF	TRBD2	TRBJ2-1	16	TRBV19
CSGSLDTEAFF	NA	TRBJ1-1	11	TRBV29-1
CASSARARYAEAFF	NA	TRBJ1-1	14	TRBV2
CASSVSGTTPGELFF	NA	TRBJ2-2	15	TRBV9
CASSPKTGGGYTF	NA	TRBJ1-2	13	TRBV11-2
CASVPRQGSGYTF	NA	TRBJ1-2	13	TRBV6-5
CASSLVTGGNNQPQHF	TRBD1	TRBJ1-5	16	TRBV14
CASSRQNTGELFF	NA	TRBJ2-2	13	TRBV18
CASSSQGYQETQYF	NA	TRBJ2-5	14	TRBV9
CASSRSGDHTEAFF	NA	TRBJ1-1	14	TRBV28
CASKGVSGVTSVSPSYNEQFF	TRBD2	TRBJ2-1	21	TRBV5-1
CASSLGAAGAGEETQYF	NA	TRBJ2-5	17	TRBV11-3
CASGLVLTGMNSISGYTF	TRBD1	TRBJ1-2	18	TRBV12-5
CAWRRQGFEEKLFF	TRBD1	TRBJ1-4	14	TRBV30
CASSLVGRGSSYEQYF	TRBD1	TRBJ2-7	16	TRBV2
CASSLRQGRATGELFF	TRBD1	TRBJ2-2	16	TRBV7-2
CASSVEPREGRWYNEQFF	TRBD2	TRBJ2-1	18	TRBV9
CATRSTGANYGYTF	TRBD1	TRBJ1-2	14	TRBV15
CASSIAPRGFPNTEAFF	NA	TRBJ1-1	17	TRBV19
CASSLIIREENYGYTF	NA	TRBJ1-2	16	TRBV11-2
CASSFKREQYF	NA	TRBJ2-7	11	TRBV5-1
CSVQVGEQYF	NA	TRBJ2-7	10	TRBV29-1
CASLRMTVTTNEKLFF	NA	TRBJ1-4	16	TRBV5-1
CASSLGLASSTDTQYF	TRBD2	TRBJ2-3	16	TRBV5-6
CASSHLGGTSSYNEQFF	NA	TRBJ2-1	17	TRBV3-1/TRBV3-2
CASSLDRTEAFF	NA	TRBJ1-1	12	TRBV5-1
CASSEGRGNSPLHF	NA	TRBJ1-6	14	TRBV6-4
CASSPLAGELFF	NA	TRBJ2-2	12	TRBV27
CASNELGSTYEQYF	NA	TRBJ2-7	14	TRBV6-1
CASRGLRGRGAFF	NA	TRBJ1-1	13	TRBV2